This passage covers 15 T cell receptor beta chains from one sample sequenced in a study of monozygotic twins with inflammatory bowel disease. TCRdb reprocessed the 5' RACE reads and stores each CDR3 protein as one record, lacking DNA. The table for this sample gives 150,000 to 200,000 distinct CDR3 sequences. The sequenced material came from blood. The receptors were sampled from a human donor with ulcerative colitis or Crohn's disease, or a healthy co-twin of an affected twin (not recorded which).

This chain uses TRBV30 with TRBJ1-6; TCRdb outputs TRBD1, but without DNA this stays unchecked. The length of the CDR3 is 13 residues. CDR1 GTSNPN and CDR2 SVGIG come from the germline V gene (reference sequence). The CDR3 region is CAWRQNRDSPLHF.

This rearrangement joins TRBV20-1 to TRBJ2-3; no DNA is available, so the TRBD2 call from TCRdb remains unchecked. The CDR3 runs 12 residues. CDR1 is DFQATT and CDR2 is SNEGSKA in the germline V gene (reference sequence). CDR3 sequence: CGARLAGDTQYF.

The chain has TRBV7-2 and TRBJ2-3; absent DNA, TCRdb's TRBD2 call cannot be checked. Germline V gene data show CDR1 as SGHTA and CDR2 as FQGNSA. This CDR3 contains 15 residues. The CDR3 protein is CASTPTSAATDTQYF.

J is TRBJ2-1 and V is TRBV4-3. CDR3 length: 17 residues. Germline assignment: CDR1 LGHNA and CDR2 YSLEER. This CDR3 is CASSQDRLAGANNEQFF.

J is TRBJ1-2 and V is TRBV28; with no DNA, the TCRdb D assignment of TRBD1 cannot be verified. Germline CDR1 MDHEN, CDR2 SYDVKM. The CDR3 has 15 residues. The CDR3 here is CASSFSDRVFYGYTF.

The rearrangement uses TRBV15 and TRBJ1-1; there is no DNA to check the TCRdb D call of TRBD1. This CDR3 comprises 16 residues. Germline V lookup: CDR1 LNHNV, CDR2 YYDKDF (reference sequence). This CDR3 reads CATSGGPGTVRPEAFF.

The rearrangement links TRBV27 to TRBJ1-1; TCRdb lists TRBD1, though no DNA is available to test this call. This CDR3 spans 14 amino acids. Germline V gene lookup returns CDR1 MNHEY and CDR2 SMNVEV (reference sequence). CDR3 residues: CASSFGGVKTEAFF.

The V gene is TRBV28, the J gene TRBJ2-7; there is no DNA to check the TCRdb D call of TRBD2. CDR1 and CDR2 from the germline V gene are MDHEN and SYDVKM. The CDR3 is made up of 16 amino acids. The CDR3 spells CASSFSWGVVADEQYF.

This chain joins TRBV7-9 and TRBJ1-6; TCRdb selects TRBD1, and the lack of DNA leaves this call unchecked. CDR1 and CDR2 from the germline V gene are SEHNR and FQNEAQ (reference sequence). This CDR3 spans 15 amino acids. CDR3 amino acids: CASSPGPRSWAPLHF.

The chain links TRBV2 to TRBJ2-1; TCRdb indicates TRBD2, and absent DNA this call remains unverified. This CDR3 has 16 residues. The V gene's germline CDR1 is SNHLY and CDR2 FYNNEI. CDR3 sequence reads: CASSHGLAGGTNEQFF.

The rearrangement uses TRBV3-1 and TRBJ1-5. Looked up from germline, CDR1 is LGHDT and CDR2 is YNNKEL (reference sequence). The CDR3 is made up of 16 amino acids. CDR3 in amino acids: CASSPHSDKSNQPQHF.

The J gene is TRBJ1-2, the V gene TRBV11-2; TCRdb picks TRBD1, but there is no DNA to check that call. Germline assignment: CDR1 SGHAT and CDR2 FQNNGV. This CDR3 spans 15 amino acids. The CDR3 sequence is CASSLEQGVNYGYTF.

The V and J genes are TRBV7-2 and TRBJ1-1; TCRdb lists TRBD1, though no DNA is available to test this call. Germline CDR1 is SGHTA and CDR2 is FQGNSA. The CDR3 spans 15 residues. CDR3 region: CASQAMGPMNTEAFF.

The V and J genes are TRBV10-3 and TRBJ1-1. CDR3 length equals 15 residues. From germline, CDR1 is ENHRY and CDR2 SYGVKD. The CDR3 spells CAISGQQPPPFEAFF.

The genes are TRBV20-1 and TRBJ2-3; the TCRdb call, TRBD1, lacks DNA for checking. Germline V lookup: CDR1 DFQATT, CDR2 SNEGSKA (reference sequence). The CDR3 runs to 13 residues. CDR3 protein: CSALGQGTDTQYF.